The 21 T cell receptor beta chains listed next were all sequenced from one sample in a study of CD8+ T cells in alopecia areata. Treatment reported: oral pan-JAK inhibitor, 5-10 mg twice daily. It was cDNA, reverse transcribed from extracted RNA, that served as the sequencing template. TCRdb keeps only in-frame clones here, not all; method: immunoSEQ multiplex PCR. Here the sample spans about 220,000 clones, roughly 56% being singletons. Source: CD4+ T cells sorted from blood, taken at week 4, from a patient treated with tofacitinib. Source of these receptors: a human donor with alopecia areata.

This clone was seen a handful of times. The genes are TRBV10-3 and TRBJ1-4; 10 nucleotides match TRBD1. Germline CDR1 and CDR2: ENHRY and SYGVKD. The CDR3 has 13 residues. V trimming: 6 bases; J trimming: 8 bases; junction bases outside the gene matches: 3. The CDR3 is CAIRGTGDEKLFF. CDR3 bases: TGTGCCATCAGGGGGACAGGGGACGAAAAACTGTTTTTT.

CDR3 sequence: CASSIAGELFF. In DNA, the CDR3 is TGTGCCAGTAGTATAGCCGGGGAGCTGTTTTTT. This chain links TRBV19 with TRBJ2-2; D not resolved. Germline V gives CDR1 LNHDA, CDR2 SQIVND (reference sequence). Trimming pared 1 base from V and 6 bases from J, leaving 0 bases between. The CDR3 is 11 residues long.

The table lists this clone with a few counts. The V gene is TRBV27, the J gene TRBJ2-1; 9 bases are shared with TRBD2. V lost 4 bases to trimming and J lost 8 bases; unmatched junction nucleotides: 9. From germline, CDR1 is MNHEY and CDR2 SMNVEV (reference sequence). CDR3 length: 15 residues. In nucleotides, the CDR3 is TGTGCCAGCAGTTCATCCCGGGGACTAGCAGATGAGCAGTTCTTC. It is translated as CASSSSRGLADEQFF.

This clone was counted between two and nine times. The genes are TRBV5-6 and TRBJ2-1; possibly TRBD1 for D (6 bases). The CDR3 sequence is 12 residues long. CDR1 is SGHDT and CDR2 is YYEEEE in the germline V gene. Trimming removed 4 bases at V and 9 bases at J, with 11 bases between. The CDR3, as DNA: TGTGCCAGCAGCCCAGGGGTGTTTGAGCAGTTCTTC. This sequence encodes CASSPGVFEQFF.

V and J are TRBV2 and TRBJ2-3; D possibly corresponds to TRBD2 (5 bases). The CDR3 consists of 15 residues. In germline, CDR1 is SNHLY, CDR2 FYNNEI. V shed 5 bases and J shed 4 bases, with 16 bases lying between them. The CDR3 protein is CASSNGLWSADTQYF. The CDR3 DNA follows: TGTGCCAGCAGTAACGGACTTTGGAGTGCAGATACGCAGTATTTT.

This chain links TRBV2 with TRBJ1-1; D is perhaps TRBD1 (6 bases). The CDR3 loop spans 14 amino acids. V was shortened by 8 bases and J by 4 bases, with 17 bases between the two germline ends. The germline CDR1 and CDR2 sequences are SNHLY and FYNNEI. As DNA, the CDR3 is TGTGCCAGCCGGGACACATTCCTCGGCACTGAAGCTTTCTTT. Protein product: CASRDTFLGTEAFF.

This clone was observed a few times. This rearrangement joins TRBV4-2 to TRBJ2-2; 7 nucleotides match TRBD1. Germline V gene sequence: CDR1 LGHNA, CDR2 YNFKEQ. V lost 4 bases to trimming and J lost 4 bases; unmatched junction nucleotides: 12. This CDR3 is 17 amino acids long. DNA for the CDR3: TGTGCCAGCAGCCGTGAGCGCGAGGGGGCCCTCACCGGGGAGCTGTTTTTT. This codes for CASSREREGALTGELFF.

The chain couples TRBV19 to TRBJ1-6, with TRBD1 matching 9 bases. This CDR3 region has 14 residues. V shed 3 bases, J shed 9 bases, and the junction held 3 bases outside the gene matches. Looked up from germline, CDR1 is LNHDA and CDR2 is SQIVND (reference sequence). The CDR3 DNA is TGTGCCAGTAGTATGACAGGGGGGACTTCACCCCTCCACTTT. This gives the protein CASSMTGGTSPLHF.

This clone was seen at least ten times. Here the CDR3 DNA reads TGCGCCAGCAGCTTGGCCGGGACTAGCGGCCTCAATGAGCAGTTCTTC. Translated, it gives CASSLAGTSGLNEQFF. The chain employs TRBV5-1 and TRBJ2-1; TRBD2 agrees at 11 bases. The CDR3 covers 16 residues. CDR1 and CDR2 (germline): SGHRS, YFSETQ. The junction had 5 bases not matched to a gene; V was cut back by 0 bases and J by 6 bases.

The count of this clone is one. The chain uses TRBV7-8 and TRBJ2-7; TRBD2 agrees at 9 bases. The V segment lost 5 bases and the J segment 3 bases; nucleotides outside the gene matches: 8. The CDR3 has 15 residues. Germline assignment: CDR1 SGHVS and CDR2 FQNEAQ. The CDR3 protein is CASSPIAGDNYEQYF. The CDR3 nucleotides read TGTGCCAGCAGCCCAATAGCGGGGGACAACTACGAGCAGTACTTC.

The chain has TRBV5-6 and TRBJ1-2; the D gene is possibly TRBD1 (6 bases). CDR1 and CDR2 from the germline V gene are SGHDT and YYEEEE. V gave up 4 bases and J gave up 4 bases, with 11 bases separating them. The CDR3 loop spans 13 amino acids. The CDR3 bases are TGTGCCAGCAGCCCGGGACAAACCTATGGCTACACCTTC. Its protein is CASSPGQTYGYTF.

The chain joins TRBV27 to TRBJ1-2, with D tentatively TRBD1 (6 bases). Per the germline V gene, CDR1 is MNHEY and CDR2 is SMNVEV (reference sequence). V dropped 3 bases and J dropped 6 bases, with 11 bases sitting between them. This CDR3 contains 13 residues. CDR3 protein: CASSFLAGDGYTF. CDR3 bases: TGTGCCAGCAGTTTTCTGGCAGGGGATGGCTACACCTTC.

This sequence joins TRBV2 and TRBJ2-1, with TRBD2 identical over 8 bases. Germline V gene lookup returns CDR1 SNHLY and CDR2 FYNNEI. The CDR3 consists of 12 residues. V was pared by 5 bases and J by 9 bases, with 3 bases of the junction left unmatched. CDR3 residues: CASSRGGGEQFF. CDR3 nucleotides: TGTGCCAGCAGTCGGGGGGGCGGTGAGCAGTTCTTC.

The chain uses TRBV19 and TRBJ1-5, with TRBD1 as a possible D gene (6 bases). The CDR3 runs 13 residues. CDR1 and CDR2 from the germline V gene are LNHDA and SQIVND (reference sequence). The V gene lost 6 bases and the J gene lost 5 bases, with 11 bases spanning the gap. The CDR3 DNA follows: TGTGCCAGTAGGGACAGATCGGATCAGCCCCAGCATTTT. Its translation: CASRDRSDQPQHF. The full variable domain, completed using reference TRBV19 and TRBJ1-5, is DGGITQSPKYLFRKEGQNVTLSCEQNLNHDAMYWYRQDPGQGLRLIYYSQIVNDFQKGDIAEGYSVSREKKESFPLTVTSAQKNPTAFYLCASRDRSDQPQHFGDGTRLSIL.

In its sample, this clone was seen a few times. The V gene is TRBV5-6, the J gene TRBJ2-1, with 7 bases matching TRBD1. This CDR3 region has 14 residues. With 0 bases clipped from V and 9 bases from J, the junction kept 6 bases outside the gene matches. Germline V CDR1 and CDR2: SGHDT, YYEEEE. In DNA, the CDR3 is TGTGCCAGCAGCTTGGGCAGGGGGAAGAGTGAGCAGTTCTTC. It specifies CASSLGRGKSEQFF.

This clone was counted once. The V and J genes are TRBV2 and TRBJ2-5; weak D call: TRBD1 (6 bases). Germline CDR1 is SNHLY and CDR2 is FYNNEI. Trimming stripped 7 bases from V and 2 bases from J, with 11 bases between. The CDR3 is 13 amino acids. CDR3 DNA: TGTGCCAGCAATCAGGACAGTCAAGAGACCCAGTACTTC. Residues: CASNQDSQETQYF. The variable domain in full, with the rest retrieved from reference TRBV2 and TRBJ2-5, is EPEVTQTPSHQVTQMGQEVILRCVPISNHLYFYWYRQILGQKVEFLVSFYNNEISEKSEIFDDQFSVERPDGSNFTLKIRSTKLEDSAMYFCASNQDSQETQYFGPGTRLLVL.

This clone was observed a few times. V is TRBV1 and J is TRBJ1-2. TRBV1 is described as a pseudogene. This CDR3 is 15 amino acids long. The CDR3 spells CTSSQRPGNYYGYTF. DNA for the CDR3: TGCACCAGCAGCCAAAGGCCCGGAAATTACTATGGCTACACCTTC.

Comment on this clone: The junction differs from germline at one of its ends, possibly a read error. The rearrangement joins TRBV5-6 to TRBJ2-1, with D hard to call. The germline V gene encodes CDR1 SGHDT and CDR2 YYEEEE. The CDR3 length is 12 residues. The CDR3: CASNRSGRTRVF. DNA for the CDR3: TGTGCCAGCAATCGATCAGGACGGACCCGGGTCTTC.

The genes are TRBV28 and TRBJ2-7; a weak D match, TRBD2 (6 bases). CDR3 length equals 13 residues. V was clipped by 1 base and J by 12 bases, with 16 bases between them. The germline CDR1 and CDR2 sequences are MDHEN and SYDVKM. For the CDR3, the DNA is TGTGCCAGCAGTTTATACATCTCGGGGGACCCGTACTTC. This sequence encodes CASSLYISGDPYF.

The gene calls are TRBV29-1 and TRBJ1-1; D gene ambiguous. This CDR3 contains 14 residues. Trimming pared 4 bases from V and 0 bases from J, leaving 12 bases between. CDR1 SQVTM and CDR2 ANQGSEA come from the germline V gene. CDR3 region: CSVALQRVNTEAFF. The CDR3 region has the DNA TGCAGCGTTGCCCTTCAACGGGTGAACACTGAAGCTTTCTTT.

The chain combines TRBV19 with TRBJ2-7; D not certain. From germline, CDR1 is LNHDA and CDR2 SQIVND (reference sequence). This CDR3 region has 15 residues. The V end was cut by 1 base, the J end by 2 bases, with 12 bases between. CDR3 bases: TGTGCCAGTAGTATAGTTGGCAGCCATACCTACGAGCAGTACTTC. Its protein product is CASSIVGSHTYEQYF.